This T cell receptor (beta chain) was captured in a study of technical replicates of blood from a handful of donors. CDR3 length equals 14 residues. CDR1 is SGHDT and CDR2 is YYEEEE in the germline V gene. V was pared by 4 bases and J by 2 bases, with 4 bases of the junction left unmatched. Here immunoSEQ multiplex PCR was the method, and the copy in TCRdb shows in-frame clones only, minus some. The top ten clones hold 0.39% of a sample with 65,000 to 90,000 clones, over 90% of them seen once. This clone was counted once. Source material: T cells isolated from PBMCs. This chain uses TRBV5-6 with TRBJ1-1; 8 bases fit TRBD1. The clonotype originates from a human donor in good health. The chain's CDR3 is CASSRDRGNTEAFF. The CDR3 bases are TGTGCCAGCAGCAGAGACAGGGGTAACACTGAAGCTTTCTTT.